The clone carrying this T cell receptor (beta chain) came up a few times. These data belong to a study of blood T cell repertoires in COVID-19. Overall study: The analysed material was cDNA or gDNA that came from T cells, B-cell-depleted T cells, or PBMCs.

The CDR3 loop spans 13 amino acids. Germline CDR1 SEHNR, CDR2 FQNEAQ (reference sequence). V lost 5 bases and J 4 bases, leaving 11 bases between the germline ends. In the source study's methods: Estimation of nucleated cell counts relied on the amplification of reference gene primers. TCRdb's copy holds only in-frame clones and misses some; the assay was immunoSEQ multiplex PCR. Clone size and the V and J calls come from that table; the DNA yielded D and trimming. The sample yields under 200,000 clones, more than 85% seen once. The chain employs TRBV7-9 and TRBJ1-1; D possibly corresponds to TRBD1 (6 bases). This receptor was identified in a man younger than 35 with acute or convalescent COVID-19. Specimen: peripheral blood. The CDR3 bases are TGTGCCAGCAGCACGGGACACCGCACTGAAGCTTTCTTT. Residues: CASSTGHRTEAFF.